A selection of T cell receptor beta chains follows, all from one sample in a study of blood T cell repertoires in COVID-19. TCRdb's copy holds only in-frame clones and misses some; the assay was immunoSEQ multiplex PCR. The sample yields roughly 400,000 clones, roughly 88% seen once. Sequencing was carried out using PBMCs or T cells enriched from blood (not recorded which). The receptors shown here come from a woman in her 40s with acute COVID-19. CDR3s include the opening cysteine and the closing phenylalanine or tryptophan. The D gene is left open where the match is weak. Clone size, where shown, is once, few, many, or a class for clones that have expanded.

>TRBJ1-2|TRBD1|TRBV10-3|.
TGTGCCATCACTGTAGACAGGGGTCACTATGGCTACACCTTC
CAITVDRGHYGYTF
>TRBJ2-3|TRBD1|TRBV19|few
TGTGCCAGTAGTATCTGGACAGGGTCTAGCACAGATACGCAGTATTTT
CASSIWTGSSTDTQYF
>TRBJ2-7|TRBD2|TRBV4-2|.
TGTGCCAGCAGCCAGAAAACTAGCGGGGGGTTTTCCTACGAGCAGTACTTC
CASSQKTSGGFSYEQYF
>TRBJ2-7|TRBD1|TRBV11-3|.
TGTGCCAGCAGCTTAGAATCCGGGACAGCCTACGAGCAGTACTTC
CASSLESGTAYEQYF
>TRBJ2-3|TRBD1|TRBV11-2|.
TGTGCCAGCAGCTTAACAGGGGGCGGGGGCACAGATACGCAGTATTTT
CASSLTGGGGTDTQYF
>TRBJ1-2|.|TRBV10-2|.
TGCGCCAGCAGTGAGTCGCTCAGGGCAGATTTCTATGGCTACACCTTC
CASSESLRADFYGYTF
>TRBJ1-2|.|TRBV25-1|.
TGTGCCAGCAGTGCCCAGGGGATCTATGGCTACACCTTC
CASSAQGIYGYTF
>TRBJ1-1|.|TRBV30|.
TGTGCCTGGAGTGATCCCGTCGACAAGAACACTGAAGCTTTCTTT
CAWSDPVDKNTEAFF
>TRBJ1-4|TRBD1|TRBV19|.
TGTGCCAGTAGTGCGCACCGGGACAGGGGTAATGAAAAACTGTTTTTT
CASSAHRDRGNEKLFF
>TRBJ2-7|.|TRBV7-8|.
TGTGCCAGCAGCCCACTACCGGCCCAGGGTGACGAGCAGTACTTC
CASSPLPAQGDEQYF
>TRBJ1-4|.|TRBV11-2|.
TGTGCCAGCAGCTTAGAAGAGGGAATTAATGAAAAACTGTTTTTT
CASSLEEGINEKLFF